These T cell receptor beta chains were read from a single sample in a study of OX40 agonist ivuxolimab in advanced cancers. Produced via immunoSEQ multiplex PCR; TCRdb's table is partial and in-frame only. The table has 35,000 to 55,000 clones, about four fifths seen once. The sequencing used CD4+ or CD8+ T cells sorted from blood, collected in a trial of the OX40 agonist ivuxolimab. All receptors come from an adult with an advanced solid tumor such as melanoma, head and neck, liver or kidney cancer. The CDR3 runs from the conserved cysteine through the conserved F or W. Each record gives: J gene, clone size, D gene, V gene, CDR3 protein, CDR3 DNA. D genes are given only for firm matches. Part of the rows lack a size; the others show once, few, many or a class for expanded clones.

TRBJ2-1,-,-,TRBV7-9,CSPRGASLENEQFF,TGTTCTCCCCGGGGAGCGAGTTTGGAGAATGAGCAGTTCTTC
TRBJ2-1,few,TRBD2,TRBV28,CASSRPDTFRGSESSYNEQFF,TGTGCCAGCAGCCGGCCCGATACCTTCCGCGGGAGCGAAAGCTCCTACAATGAGCAGTTCTTC
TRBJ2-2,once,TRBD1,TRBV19,CASRSTGGYTGELFF,TGTGCCAGTAGATCTACAGGGGGGTACACCGGGGAGCTGTTTTTT
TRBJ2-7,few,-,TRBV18,CASSPQTAYEQYF,TGTGCCAGCTCACCACAGACAGCCTACGAGCAGTACTTC
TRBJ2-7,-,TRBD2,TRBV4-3,CASSPGLAGGKDF,TGCGCCAGCAGCCCGGGACTAGCGGGAGGGAAGGACTTC
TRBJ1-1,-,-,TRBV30,CAWSAQGFTEAFF,TGTGCCTGGAGCGCCCAGGGTTTCACTGAAGCTTTCTTT
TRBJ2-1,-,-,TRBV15,CATSRDPGEEQFF,TGTGCCACCAGCAGAGATCCCGGGGAGGAGCAGTTCTTC
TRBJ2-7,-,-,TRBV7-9,CASSYPERRAYEQYF,TGTGCCAGCAGCTACCCTGAGAGGAGGGCCTACGAGCAGTACTTC
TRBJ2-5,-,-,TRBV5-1,CASSQQETQYF,TGCGCCAGCAGCCAGCAAGAGACCCAGTACTTC
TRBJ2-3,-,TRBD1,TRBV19,CASIKTGGLRTDTQYF,TGTGCCAGTATTAAAACAGGGGGCCTCAGAACAGATACGCAGTATTTT
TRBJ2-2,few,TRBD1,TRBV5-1,CASSSIRTGLTGELFF,TGCGCCAGCAGCTCGATACGGACAGGCCTCACCGGGGAGCTGTTTTTT
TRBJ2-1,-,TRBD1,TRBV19,CASRRTGDSYNEQFF,TGTGCCAGTAGGAGGACAGGGGACTCCTACAATGAGCAGTTCTTC
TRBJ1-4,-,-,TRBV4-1,CASSPTQGMNEKLFF,TGCGCCAGCAGCCCGACTCAGGGGATGAATGAAAAACTGTTTTTT
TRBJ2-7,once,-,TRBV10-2,CASSEKGYYEQYF,TGCGCCAGCAGTGAGAAAGGTTACTACGAGCAGTACTTC
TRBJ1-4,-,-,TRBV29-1,CSTSTGPGEKLFF,TGCAGCACCTCCACAGGCCCCGGGGAGAAACTGTTTTTT
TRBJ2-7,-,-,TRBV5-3,CARSRGDSHPFSYEQYF,TGTGCCAGAAGCCGAGGAGACTCGCATCCTTTCTCCTACGAGCAGTACTTC
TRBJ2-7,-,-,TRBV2,CASSVGGSSYEQYF,TGTGCCAGCAGTGTGGGCGGCAGCTCCTACGAGCAGTACTTC
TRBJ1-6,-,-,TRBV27,CASSLRGGAVNSPLHF,TGTGCCAGCAGTTTACGGGGAGGGGCGGTTAATTCACCCCTCCACTTT
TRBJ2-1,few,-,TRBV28,CASSFPGKTYNEQFF,TGTGCCAGCAGTTTTCCCGGGAAGACCTACAATGAGCAGTTCTTC
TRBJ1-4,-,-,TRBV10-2,CASRANEKLFF,TGCGCCAGCAGGGCGAATGAAAAACTGTTTTTT
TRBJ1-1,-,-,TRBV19,CASSIGAAGANTEAFF,TGTGCCAGTAGTATTGGGGCGGCAGGGGCGAACACTGAAGCTTTCTTT
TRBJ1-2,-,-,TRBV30,CAWSVNPSYGYTF,TGTGCCTGGAGTGTAAACCCCTCGTATGGCTACACCTTC